The 30 T cell receptor beta chains reported below all come from one sample, sequenced in a study of blood T cells in healthy people across ages. A second PCR of 7 to 11 cycles used a sample-barcoded 5' primer and a J-beta primer mix. TCRdb redid the calling of the 5' RACE reads with MiXCR, one entry per CDR3 protein. The sample has hundreds of thousands of distinct CDR3 sequences, 27% seen once. The specimen was blood. These receptor sequences come from a woman aged 70-85 years in good health.

The chain has TRBV4-1 and TRBJ1-4; TRBD1 is a possible D gene (5 bases). The CDR3 length is 14 residues. The V gene's germline CDR1 is MGHRA and CDR2 YSYEKL. V gave up 1 base and J gave up 7 bases, with 10 bases separating them. This CDR3 is CASSQGGAGEKLFF. Here the CDR3 DNA reads TGCGCCAGCAGCCAAGGGGGCGCGGGTGAAAAACTGTTTTTT.

This clonotype was recorded only once. CDR3 protein: CASSLYGMNTEAFF. Written as DNA, the CDR3 is TGCGCCAGCAGCTTATACGGAATGAACACTGAAGCTTTCTTT. The V gene is TRBV5-1, the J gene TRBJ1-1; D uncertain. Germline loops: CDR1 SGHRS, CDR2 YFSETQ. This CDR3 is 14 amino acids long. The V end lost 2 bases, the J end lost 0 bases, and 8 bases lay between the germline ends.

Only a few counts were recorded for this clonotype. V is TRBV28 and J is TRBJ2-3; maybe TRBD1 (5 bases). The CDR3 extends over 15 amino acids. Germline V gene sequence: CDR1 MDHEN, CDR2 SYDVKM. V lost 6 bases and J 1 base, leaving 14 bases between the germline ends. This chain's CDR3 is CASRPSLRGTDTQYF. The DNA for the CDR3 is TGTGCCAGCAGACCCAGCCTCAGGGGCACAGATACGCAGTATTTT.

The rearrangement links TRBV29-1 to TRBJ1-2, with TRBD1 matching over 8 bases. The CDR3 runs to 11 residues. The J segment lost 4 bases and the V segment lost 6 bases, leaving 1 base of the junction unmatched. The germline CDR1 and CDR2 sequences are SQVTM and ANQGSEA. DNA for the CDR3: TGCAGCGTCGGGACAGGCTATGGCTACACCTTC. Protein: CSVGTGYGYTF.

This clonotype was counted only a few times. Sequence at one end of the junction differs from germline and may be a read error. The gene calls are TRBV20-1 and TRBJ2-1, with 7 bases aligning to TRBD2. The CDR3 is 13 amino acids. The germline V gene has CDR1 DFQATT and CDR2 SNEGSKA (reference sequence). This CDR3 is CAPGGISYNEQFF. The DNA of the CDR3 is TGTGCCCCCGGGGGGATCTCCTACAATGAGCAGTTCTTC.

This clonotype was found a few times. The chain recombines TRBV7-3 with TRBJ2-1; 14 bases are shared with TRBD2. Germline V gene lookup returns CDR1 SGHTA and CDR2 FQGTGA. V lost 5 bases to trimming and J lost 9 bases; unmatched junction nucleotides: 15. This CDR3 comprises 18 residues. The CDR3 spells CASSLTGTSGSSIGEQFF. CDR3 DNA sequence: TGTGCCAGCAGCCTGACCGGGACTAGCGGGAGTTCGATCGGTGAGCAGTTCTTC.

There are many counts of this clonotype. CDR3 in amino acids: CASSLKLAGDGTDTQYF. Here the CDR3 DNA reads TGCGCCAGCAGCTTGAAACTAGCGGGAGATGGCACAGATACGCAGTATTTT. The rearrangement links TRBV5-1 to TRBJ2-3, with TRBD2 identical over 11 bases. The germline CDR1 and CDR2 sequences are SGHRS and YFSETQ. The CDR3 runs to 17 residues. The V segment lost 1 base and the J segment 1 base; nucleotides outside the gene matches: 5.

The sample holds a few counts of this clonotype. This rearrangement joins TRBV28 to TRBJ2-5; D gene uncertain. Germline CDR1 MDHEN, CDR2 SYDVKM. V dropped 5 bases and J dropped 0 bases, with 10 bases sitting between them. The CDR3 consists of 14 residues. The CDR3 DNA follows: TGTGCCAGCAGTCCCCCTTTATACCAAGAGACCCAGTACTTC. Its protein is CASSPPLYQETQYF.

The chain employs TRBV4-2 and TRBJ2-7; TRBD2 agrees at 7 bases. Losses at the gene ends were 0 bases for V and 2 bases for J; bases not matched to a gene: 4. This CDR3 has 15 residues. Germline V gives CDR1 LGHNA, CDR2 YNFKEQ. CDR3 DNA: TGTGCCAGCAGCCAAGAAGGGGCGGGGGCCTACGAGCAGTACTTC. It translates to CASSQEGAGAYEQYF.

V and J are TRBV5-5 and TRBJ1-2; D is ambiguous. The V and J ends lost 4 bases and 9 bases respectively, with 19 bases between them. Germline-derived CDR1 and CDR2 are SGHKS and YYEKEE (reference sequence). The CDR3 runs to 14 residues. CDR3 coding DNA: TGTGCCAGCAGCACGGACGCCGCTACGCTACGCTACACCTTC. Encoded protein: CASSTDAATLRYTF.

CDR3 in amino acids: CATGLAGDFSLGNEQFF. CDR3 DNA sequence: TGTGCCACGGGACTAGCGGGAGATTTTTCCTTGGGCAATGAGCAGTTCTTC. This rearrangement joins TRBV15 to TRBJ2-1, with 14 bases aligning to TRBD2. With V trimmed by 9 bases and J by 6 bases, 13 bases remained unmatched. CDR3 length: 17 residues. Per the germline V gene, CDR1 is LNHNV and CDR2 is YYDKDF (reference sequence).

The chain is built from TRBV24-1 and TRBJ2-5, with D possibly matching TRBD2 (5 bases). V was cut by 1 base and J by 1 base, with 9 bases left in between. The CDR3 has 15 amino acids. Germline V gene data show CDR1 as KGHDR and CDR2 as SFDVKD. This CDR3 reads CATSDFRGLQETQYF. The CDR3 bases are TGTGCCACCAGTGATTTCCGAGGGCTCCAAGAGACCCAGTACTTC.

This clonotype was seen only a few times. The chain couples TRBV11-2 to TRBJ2-3; D remains ambiguous. The length of the CDR3 is 15 residues. Trimming took off 3 bases at V and 6 bases at J, with 16 bases between the two ends. Germline-derived CDR1 and CDR2 are SGHAT and FQNNGV. The CDR3: CASSFSILMADTQYF. The DNA for the CDR3 is TGTGCCAGCAGCTTCTCCATACTAATGGCGGATACGCAGTATTTT.

This clonotype appeared a few times. This chain links TRBV6-2 or TRBV6-3 with TRBJ2-1; TRBD2 matches at 13 bases. Germline V gene data show CDR1 as MNHEY and CDR2 as SVGEGT. The CDR3 spans 15 residues. The junction had 5 bases not matched to a gene; V was cut back by 7 bases and J by 5 bases. CDR3 nucleotide sequence: TGTGCCAGCAACCCCGGGACTAGCGGGAACAATGAGCAGTTCTTC. This gives the protein CASNPGTSGNNEQFF.

The rearrangement joins TRBV3-1 to TRBJ2-5; 9 bases agree with TRBD1. The trim removed 0 bases at V and 3 bases at J, leaving 5 bases unmatched. Germline CDR1 and CDR2: LGHDT and YNNKEL (reference sequence). CDR3 length: 16 residues. CDR3 region: CASSQDPGQGKETQYF. In DNA, the CDR3 is TGTGCCAGCAGCCAAGATCCCGGACAGGGGAAAGAGACCCAGTACTTC.

The genes are TRBV28 and TRBJ2-3; no firm D call. V was shortened by 4 bases and J by 5 bases, with 19 bases between the two germline ends. Germline values: CDR1 MDHEN, CDR2 SYDVKM. This CDR3 is 16 amino acids long. CDR3 residues: CASSSADGVGRDTQYF. The CDR3, as DNA: TGTGCCAGCAGTTCCGCCGACGGCGTGGGTAGAGATACGCAGTATTTT.

J is TRBJ1-3 and V is TRBV19; D not certain. This CDR3 is built from 17 residues. Germline V gene sequence: CDR1 LNHDA, CDR2 SQIVND (reference sequence). V lost 9 bases, J lost 4 bases, and 25 bases lay in between. CDR3 in DNA: TGTGCCAGGGAGTGGAGGACCCCTTCCTCTACCGGAAACACCATATATTTT. Protein sequence: CAREWRTPSSTGNTIYF.

V usage is TRBV7-2 and J usage is TRBJ1-5; D is possibly TRBD1 (6 bases). The CDR3 spans 15 residues. Trimming shortened V by 5 bases and J by 6 bases, and 17 bases separated the two germline ends. The germline V gene has CDR1 SGHTA and CDR2 FQGNSA. CDR3 sequence reads: CASSVHRDKSQPQHF. DNA of the CDR3: TGTGCCAGCAGCGTACACAGGGATAAAAGTCAGCCCCAGCATTTT.

This clonotype was found many times. The chain links TRBV7-9 to TRBJ2-7; 7 bases map to TRBD2. The V segment lost 10 bases and the J segment 0 bases; nucleotides outside the gene matches: 9. Germline V lookup: CDR1 SEHNR, CDR2 FQNEAQ (reference sequence). This CDR3 spans 14 amino acids. The CDR3 DNA follows: TGTGCCACCGCAACGGGAGGCGCCTCCTACGAGCAGTACTTC. Protein sequence: CATATGGASYEQYF.

The CDR3 here is CASSHGQPTNEKLFF. The CDR3 DNA reads as TGCGCCAGCAGCCACGGACAGCCAACTAATGAAAAACTGTTTTTT. The chain couples TRBV5-1 to TRBJ1-4; D possibly corresponds to TRBD1 (6 bases). Germline CDR1 reads SGHRS; CDR2 reads YFSETQ. V lost 4 bases and J 0 bases, leaving 10 bases between the germline ends. The CDR3 has 15 amino acids. The complete variable domain, with remaining parts taken from reference TRBV5-1 and TRBJ1-4, reads KAGVTQTPRYLIKTRGQQVTLSCSPISGHRSVSWYQQTPGQGLQFLFEYFSETQRNKGNFPGRFSGRQFSNSRSEMNVSTLELGDSALYLCASSHGQPTNEKLFFGSGTQLSVL.

The gene calls are TRBV6-4 and TRBJ2-3; possible D gene TRBD1, 5 bases. Germline V gene lookup returns CDR1 MRHNA and CDR2 SNTAGT. The CDR3 has 14 residues. V lost 4 bases to trimming and J lost 2 bases, with 10 bases between them. CDR3 bases: TGTGCCAGCAGTGTAAGGGGTTTCACAGATACGCAGTATTTT. Translation: CASSVRGFTDTQYF.

The chain combines TRBV7-8 with TRBJ2-5, with a possible D match to TRBD1 (5 bases). CDR1 SGHVS and CDR2 FQNEAQ come from the germline V gene. Trimming left V 7 bases short and J 3 bases short, with 24 bases between. The CDR3 spans 17 residues. CDR3 sequence reads: CASTIYLEIDRKETQYF. The CDR3 DNA is TGTGCCAGCACCATTTACCTAGAAATTGACAGAAAAGAGACCCAGTACTTC.

V gene TRBV4-1 combines with J gene TRBJ2-1, with 9 nucleotides matching TRBD2. With 2 bases clipped from V and 8 bases from J, the junction kept 1 base outside the gene matches. Germline loops: CDR1 MGHRA, CDR2 YSYEKL. The CDR3 covers 13 residues. DNA of the CDR3: TGCGCCAGCAGCCAAAGACTAGCGGATGAGCAGTTCTTC. Translating gives CASSQRLADEQFF.

The chain uses TRBV9 and TRBJ2-5; 12 bases are a match to TRBD2. The tail of the sequence fits TRBJ2-1 better, so the J call may be wrong. This CDR3 has 15 amino acids. Germline V CDR1 and CDR2: SGDLS, YYNGEE. The CDR3 bases are TGTGCCAGCAGCGTTGCTCTAGCGGGAGGGGGTGAGCAGTTCTTC. It codes for CASSVALAGGGEQFF.

This rearrangement joins TRBV12-3 or TRBV12-4 to TRBJ1-6; 9 bases agree with TRBD1. The CDR3 runs to 16 residues. The V gene end was trimmed by 2 bases and the J gene end by 8 bases; junction bases not matched to a gene: 7. Here the CDR3 reads CASSLRTGAEDSPLHF. The CDR3 DNA is TGTGCCAGCAGTTTACGGACAGGGGCCGAGGATTCACCCCTCCACTTT.

On this clonotype: It is likely a read error, because the conserved phenylalanine at the end of the CDR3 is missing. V is TRBV29-1 and J is TRBJ2-7; D perhaps matches TRBD1 (6 bases). V dropped 4 bases and J dropped 2 bases, with 12 bases sitting between them. Germline CDR1 reads SQVTM; CDR2 reads ANQGSEA. The CDR3 has 13 amino acids. CDR3: CSVVQGGPYEQYL. The CDR3 DNA reads as TGCAGCGTTGTACAGGGTGGTCCCTACGAGCAGTACCTC.

This clonotype has a count of ten or more. The chain carries TRBV7-2 and TRBJ1-6; D unclear. The CDR3 sequence is 13 residues long. In germline, CDR1 is SGHTA, CDR2 FQGNSA. With 5 bases removed from V and 10 bases from J, the gap between germline ends came to 12 bases. The CDR3 spells CASSPSRESPLHF. The CDR3 DNA reads as TGTGCCAGCAGCCCGTCCCGGGAGTCACCCCTCCACTTT.

This clonotype was seen repeatedly, ten times or more. The chain carries TRBV28 and TRBJ2-2, with 10 bases fitting TRBD2. Germline V gene sequence: CDR1 MDHEN, CDR2 SYDVKM. The CDR3 has 17 residues. After removal of 3 bases from V and 2 bases from J, the junction contained 6 bases not matched to a gene. CDR3 region: CASSFPGTSVNTGELFF. DNA of the CDR3: TGTGCCAGCAGTTTCCCTGGGACTAGCGTTAACACCGGGGAGCTGTTTTTT.

The rearrangement joins TRBV6-5 to TRBJ2-7; perhaps D is TRBD1 or TRBD2 (5 bases each). Per germline, CDR1 MNHEY and CDR2 SVGAGI. The CDR3 sequence is 14 residues long. V lost 6 bases and J 3 bases, leaving 15 bases between the germline ends. The CDR3 is CASRNQGPNYEQYF. The CDR3 nucleotides are TGTGCCAGCAGGAATCAGGGACCTAACTACGAGCAGTACTTC.

The rearrangement links TRBV6-2 or TRBV6-3 to TRBJ2-3; 8 nucleotides agree with TRBD2. The CDR3 extends over 15 amino acids. V lost 6 bases, J lost 2 bases, and 7 bases stayed unmatched. Per the germline V gene, CDR1 is MNHEY and CDR2 is SVGEGT. The CDR3 region has the DNA TGTGCCAGCAGCCCTCAGCGGGAGATCACAGATACGCAGTATTTT. This sequence encodes CASSPQREITDTQYF.